This passage covers 2 T cell receptor beta chains from one sample sequenced in a study of T-cell memory formation after mild COVID-19. In TCRdb, the 5' RACE reads were re-called with MiXCR into one record per CDR3 protein. The sample lists hundreds of thousands of distinct CDR3 sequences, roughly 26% occurring once. Specimen: PBMCs or a T cell subset sorted from them (not recorded which). Source of these receptors: an adult woman who had mild COVID-19 (a few samples of this study predate the infection). Cell type and time point are not known.

The chain carries TRBV20-1 and TRBJ2-5, with 8 bases fitting TRBD2. Looked up from germline, CDR1 is DFQATT and CDR2 is SNEGSKA (reference sequence). The V segment lost 6 bases and the J segment 5 bases; nucleotides outside the gene matches: 11. The length of the CDR3 is 14 residues. CDR3 in DNA: TGCAGTGCCAGGGACGCGGGGGGCGGGGAGACCCAGTACTTC. Amino acid sequence: CSARDAGGGETQYF.

The J gene is TRBJ1-1, the V gene TRBV2, with TRBD1 as a possible D gene (6 bases). Per the germline V gene, CDR1 is SNHLY and CDR2 is FYNNEI. The ends were cut back, 6 bases at V and 6 bases at J, with 11 bases in the middle. There are 12 residues in the CDR3. The DNA of the CDR3 is TGTGCCAGCAGCCTCAGGGGATCTGAAGCTTTCTTT. Translating it yields CASSLRGSEAFF.